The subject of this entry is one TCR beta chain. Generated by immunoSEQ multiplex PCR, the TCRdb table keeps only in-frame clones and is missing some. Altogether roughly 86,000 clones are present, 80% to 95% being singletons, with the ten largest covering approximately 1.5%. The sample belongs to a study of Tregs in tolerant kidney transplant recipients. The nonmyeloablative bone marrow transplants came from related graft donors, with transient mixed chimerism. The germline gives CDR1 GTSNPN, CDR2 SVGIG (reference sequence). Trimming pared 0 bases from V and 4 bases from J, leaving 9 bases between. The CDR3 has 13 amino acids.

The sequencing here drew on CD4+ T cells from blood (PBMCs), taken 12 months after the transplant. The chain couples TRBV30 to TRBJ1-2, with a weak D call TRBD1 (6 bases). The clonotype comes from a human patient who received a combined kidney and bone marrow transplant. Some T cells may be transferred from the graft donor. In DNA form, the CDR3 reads TGTGCCTGGAGTGTACGGGACACCTATGGCTACACCTTC. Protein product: CAWSVRDTYGYTF. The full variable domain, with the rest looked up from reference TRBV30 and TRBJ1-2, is SQTIHQWPATLVQPVGSPLSLECTVEGTSNPNLYWYRQAAGRGLQLLFYSVGIGQISSEVPQNLSASRPQDRQFILSSKKLLLSDSGFYLCAWSVRDTYGYTFGSGTRLTVV.